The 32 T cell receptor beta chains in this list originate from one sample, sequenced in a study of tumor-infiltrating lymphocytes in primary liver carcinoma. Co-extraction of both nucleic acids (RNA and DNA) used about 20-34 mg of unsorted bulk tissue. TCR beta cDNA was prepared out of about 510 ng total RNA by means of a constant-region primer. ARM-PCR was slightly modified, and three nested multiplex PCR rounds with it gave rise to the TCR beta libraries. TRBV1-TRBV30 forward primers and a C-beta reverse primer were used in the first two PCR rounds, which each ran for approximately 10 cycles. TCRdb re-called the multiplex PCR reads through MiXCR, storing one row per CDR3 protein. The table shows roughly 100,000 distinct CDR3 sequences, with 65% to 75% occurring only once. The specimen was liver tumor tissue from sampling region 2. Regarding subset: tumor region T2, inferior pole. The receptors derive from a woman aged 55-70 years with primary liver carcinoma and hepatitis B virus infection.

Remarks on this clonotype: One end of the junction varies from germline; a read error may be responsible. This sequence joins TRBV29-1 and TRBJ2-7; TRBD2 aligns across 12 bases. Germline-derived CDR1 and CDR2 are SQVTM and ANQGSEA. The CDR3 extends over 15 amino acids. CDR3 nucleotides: TGCGGCGTTAAGCCGACTAGCGGGAGTTCCTACGAGCAATACTTC. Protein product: CGVKPTSGSSYEQYF.

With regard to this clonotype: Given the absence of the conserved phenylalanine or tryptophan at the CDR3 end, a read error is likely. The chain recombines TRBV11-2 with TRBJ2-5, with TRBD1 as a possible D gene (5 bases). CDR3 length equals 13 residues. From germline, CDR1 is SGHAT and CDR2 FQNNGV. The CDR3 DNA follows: TGTGTCAGCAGCTTAGGTAGGGGAGAGACCCAGTACTCC. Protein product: CVSSLGRGETQYS.

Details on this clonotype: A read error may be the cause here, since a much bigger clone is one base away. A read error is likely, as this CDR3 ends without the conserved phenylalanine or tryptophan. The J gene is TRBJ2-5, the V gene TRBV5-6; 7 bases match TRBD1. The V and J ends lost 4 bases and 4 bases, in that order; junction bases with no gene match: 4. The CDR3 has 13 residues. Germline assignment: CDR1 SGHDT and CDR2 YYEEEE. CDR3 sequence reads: CASSVDRLETQYL. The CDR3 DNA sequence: TGTGCCAGCAGCGTGGACAGGTTAGAGACCCAGTACTTA.

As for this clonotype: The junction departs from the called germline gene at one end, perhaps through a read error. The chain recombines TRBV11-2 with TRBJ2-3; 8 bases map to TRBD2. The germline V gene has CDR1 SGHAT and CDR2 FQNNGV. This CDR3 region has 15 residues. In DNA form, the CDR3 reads TGTGCCAGCAGACTAGAGGCGGGGGGCACAGATACGCAATGTTTT. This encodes CASRLEAGGTDTQCF.

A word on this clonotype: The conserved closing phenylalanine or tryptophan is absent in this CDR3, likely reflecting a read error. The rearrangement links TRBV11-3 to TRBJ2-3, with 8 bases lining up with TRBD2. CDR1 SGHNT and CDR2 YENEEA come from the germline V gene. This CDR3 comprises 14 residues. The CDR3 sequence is CARSFRTSTDAQYS. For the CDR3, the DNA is TGTGCCAGGAGCTTCAGGACTAGCACAGACGCGCAGTATTCT.

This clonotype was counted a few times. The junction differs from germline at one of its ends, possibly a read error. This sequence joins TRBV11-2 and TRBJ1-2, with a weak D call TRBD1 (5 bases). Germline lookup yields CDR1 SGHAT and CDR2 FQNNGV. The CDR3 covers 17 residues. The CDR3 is CASSLDPIRALRYDYTF. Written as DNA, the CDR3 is TGTGCCAGTAGCTTAGATCCGATCAGGGCACTGCGTTATGACTACACCTTC.

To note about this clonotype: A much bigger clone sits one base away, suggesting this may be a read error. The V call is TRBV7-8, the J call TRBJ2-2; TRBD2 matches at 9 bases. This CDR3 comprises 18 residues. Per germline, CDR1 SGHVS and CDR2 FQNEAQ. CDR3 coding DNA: TGTGCCAGCAACCCTTGGCTAGCGGGATACACGAACACCGGGGAGCTGTATTTT. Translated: CASNPWLAGYTNTGELYF. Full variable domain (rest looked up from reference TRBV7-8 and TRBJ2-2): GAGVSQSPRYKVAKRGQDVALRCDPISGHVSLFWYQQALGQGPEFLTYFQNEAQLDKSGLPSDRFFAERPEGSVSTLKIQRTQQEDSAVYLCASNPWLAGYTNTGELYFGEGSRLTVL.

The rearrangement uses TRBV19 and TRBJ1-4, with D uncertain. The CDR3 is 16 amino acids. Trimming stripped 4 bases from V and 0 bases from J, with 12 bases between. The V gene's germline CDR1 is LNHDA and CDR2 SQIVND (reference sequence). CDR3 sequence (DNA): TGTGCCAGTAGTACTTATCACACCTCAACTAATGAAAAACTGTTTTTT. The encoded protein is CASSTYHTSTNEKLFF. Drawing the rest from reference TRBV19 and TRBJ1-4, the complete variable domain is DGGITQSPKYLFRKEGQNVTLSCEQNLNHDAMYWYRQDPGQGLRLIYYSQIVNDFQKGDIAEGYSVSREKKESFPLTVTSAQKNPTAFYLCASSTYHTSTNEKLFFGSGTQLSVL.

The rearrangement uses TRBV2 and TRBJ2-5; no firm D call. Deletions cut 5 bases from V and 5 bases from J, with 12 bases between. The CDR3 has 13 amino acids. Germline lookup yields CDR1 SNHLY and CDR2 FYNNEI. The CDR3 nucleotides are TGTGCCAGCAGTAACCCCGAGGTCGAGACCCAGTACTTC. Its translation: CASSNPEVETQYF.

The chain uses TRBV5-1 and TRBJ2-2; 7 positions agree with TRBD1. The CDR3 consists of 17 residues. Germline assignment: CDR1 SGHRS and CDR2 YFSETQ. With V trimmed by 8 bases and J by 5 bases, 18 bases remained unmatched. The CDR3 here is CARSWSPGTARTGELFF. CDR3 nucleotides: TGCGCCAGGAGTTGGTCCCCCGGGACAGCGAGAACCGGGGAGCTGTTTTTT.

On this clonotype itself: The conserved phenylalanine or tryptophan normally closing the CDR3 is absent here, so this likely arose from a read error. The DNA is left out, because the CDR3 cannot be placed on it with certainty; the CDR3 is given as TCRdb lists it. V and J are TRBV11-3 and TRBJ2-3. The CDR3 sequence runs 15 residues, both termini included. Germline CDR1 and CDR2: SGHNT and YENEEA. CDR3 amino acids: CASSLVPGVTDTQYS.

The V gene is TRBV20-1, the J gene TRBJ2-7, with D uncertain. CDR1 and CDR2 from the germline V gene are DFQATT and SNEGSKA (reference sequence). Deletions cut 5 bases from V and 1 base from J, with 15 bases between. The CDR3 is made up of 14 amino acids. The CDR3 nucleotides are TGCAGTGCTGCGCCCCCAGGAAAGTCCTACGAGCAGTACTTC. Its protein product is CSAAPPGKSYEQYF.

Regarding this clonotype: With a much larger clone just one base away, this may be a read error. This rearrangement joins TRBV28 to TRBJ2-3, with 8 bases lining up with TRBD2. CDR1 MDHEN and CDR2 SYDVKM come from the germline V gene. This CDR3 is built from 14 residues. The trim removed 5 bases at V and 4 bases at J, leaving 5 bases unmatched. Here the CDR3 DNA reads TGTGCCAGCAGTCTGACTAGCGACGCAGATACGCAGTATTTT. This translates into CASSLTSDADTQYF.

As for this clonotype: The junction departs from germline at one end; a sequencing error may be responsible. DNA of the CDR3: TGTGTCAGCAGTACCAGGGGGCGAGGATCCTACAATGAGCAGTTCTTC. Protein product: CVSSTRGRGSYNEQFF. The V gene is TRBV28, the J gene TRBJ2-1; 8 nucleotides match TRBD1. This CDR3 has 16 amino acids. Germline V gene data show CDR1 as MDHEN and CDR2 as SYDVKM.

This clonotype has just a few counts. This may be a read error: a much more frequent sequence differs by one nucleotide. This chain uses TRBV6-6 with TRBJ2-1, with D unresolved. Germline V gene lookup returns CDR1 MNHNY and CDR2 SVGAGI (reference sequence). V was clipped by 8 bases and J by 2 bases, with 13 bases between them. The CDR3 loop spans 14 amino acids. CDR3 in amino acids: CASRRALPYNEQFF. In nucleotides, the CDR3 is TGTGCCAGCCGTCGGGCCCTCCCCTACAATGAGCAGTTCTTC.

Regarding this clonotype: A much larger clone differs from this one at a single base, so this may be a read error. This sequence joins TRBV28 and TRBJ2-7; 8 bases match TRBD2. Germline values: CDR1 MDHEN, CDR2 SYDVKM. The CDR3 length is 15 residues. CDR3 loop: CASSHTSGHSYQQYF. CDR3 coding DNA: TGTGCCAGCAGCCATACTAGCGGACATTCCTACCAGCAGTACTTC.

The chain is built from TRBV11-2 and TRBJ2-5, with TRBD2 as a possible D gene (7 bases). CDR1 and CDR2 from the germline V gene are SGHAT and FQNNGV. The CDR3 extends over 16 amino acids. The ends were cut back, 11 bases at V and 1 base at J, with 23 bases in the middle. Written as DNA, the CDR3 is TGTGCCTGTAGCTCACTAAGGGGGGGCTTCCAAGAGACCCAGTACTTC. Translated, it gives CACSSLRGGFQETQYF.

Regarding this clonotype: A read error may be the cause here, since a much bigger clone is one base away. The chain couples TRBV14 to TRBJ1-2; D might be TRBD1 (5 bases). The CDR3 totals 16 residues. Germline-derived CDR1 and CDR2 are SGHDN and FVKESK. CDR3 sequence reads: CVSSQEFGGWSAGYTF. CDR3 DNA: TGTGTCAGCAGCCAAGAGTTCGGGGGATGGAGTGCTGGCTACACCTTC.

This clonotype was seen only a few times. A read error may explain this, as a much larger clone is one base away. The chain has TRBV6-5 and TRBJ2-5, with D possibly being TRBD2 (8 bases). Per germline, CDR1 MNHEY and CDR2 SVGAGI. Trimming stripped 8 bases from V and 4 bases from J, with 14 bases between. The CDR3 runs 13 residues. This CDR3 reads CASPGGGTETQYF. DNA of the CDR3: TGTGCCAGCCCGGGAGGGGGCACAGAGACCCAGTACTTC.

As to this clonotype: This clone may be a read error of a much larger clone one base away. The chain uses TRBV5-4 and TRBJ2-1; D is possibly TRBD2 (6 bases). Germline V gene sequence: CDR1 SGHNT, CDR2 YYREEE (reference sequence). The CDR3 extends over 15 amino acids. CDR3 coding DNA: TGTGCCAACAGCTTGCGTAGGAGGGTTGAGAATGAGCAGTTCTTC. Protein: CANSLRRRVENEQFF.

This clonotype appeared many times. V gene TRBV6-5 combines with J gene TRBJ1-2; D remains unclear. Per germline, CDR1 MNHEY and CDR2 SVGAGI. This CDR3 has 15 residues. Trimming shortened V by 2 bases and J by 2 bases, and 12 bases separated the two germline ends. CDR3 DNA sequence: TGTGCCAGCAGTTACGCGGTTACGGGGAACTATGGCTACACCTTC. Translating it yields CASSYAVTGNYGYTF.

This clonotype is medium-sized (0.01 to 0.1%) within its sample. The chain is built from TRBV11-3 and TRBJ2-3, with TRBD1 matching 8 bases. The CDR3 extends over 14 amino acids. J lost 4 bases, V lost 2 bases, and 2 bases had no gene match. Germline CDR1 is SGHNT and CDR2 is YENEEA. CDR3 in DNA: TGTGCCAGCAGCTTAACACAGGGGGCAGATACGCAGTATTTT. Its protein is CASSLTQGADTQYF.

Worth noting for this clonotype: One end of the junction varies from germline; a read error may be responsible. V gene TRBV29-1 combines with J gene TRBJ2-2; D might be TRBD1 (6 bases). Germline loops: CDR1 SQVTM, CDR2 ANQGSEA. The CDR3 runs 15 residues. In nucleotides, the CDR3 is TGCAGCGTAAAGGGACAAGCGACGAACACCGGGGAGCTGTTCTTT. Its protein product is CSVKGQATNTGELFF.

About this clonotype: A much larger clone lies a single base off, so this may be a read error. The CDR3 loop reads CASSLHSQPEAFF. CDR3 DNA: TGTGCCAGCAGTTTACACAGCCAACCTGAAGCTTTCTTT. The chain combines TRBV28 with TRBJ1-1, with unresolved D. The CDR3 spans 13 residues. Trimming stripped 2 bases from V and 6 bases from J, with 10 bases between. Germline CDR1 and CDR2: MDHEN and SYDVKM.

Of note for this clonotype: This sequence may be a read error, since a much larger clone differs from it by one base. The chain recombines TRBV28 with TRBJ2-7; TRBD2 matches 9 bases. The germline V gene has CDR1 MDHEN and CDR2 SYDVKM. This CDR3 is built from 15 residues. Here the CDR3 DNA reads TGTGCCAGCAGCGATAGCGGGAGCCTCTCCCACGAGCAGTACTTC. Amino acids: CASSDSGSLSHEQYF.

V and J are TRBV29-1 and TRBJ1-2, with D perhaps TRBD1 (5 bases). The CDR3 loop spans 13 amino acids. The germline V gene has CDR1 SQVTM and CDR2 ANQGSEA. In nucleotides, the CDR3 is TGCGGCGGTCAGAAGGGGTATGGCTATGGCTACACCTTC. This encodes CGGQKGYGYGYTF.

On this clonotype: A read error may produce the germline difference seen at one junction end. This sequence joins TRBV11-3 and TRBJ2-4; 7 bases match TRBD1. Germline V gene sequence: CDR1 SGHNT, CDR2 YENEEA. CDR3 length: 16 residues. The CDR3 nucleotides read TGTGCCAGCAGCCCTCGGACAGGACTGGCCATAAACATTCAATACTTC. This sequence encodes CASSPRTGLAINIQYF.

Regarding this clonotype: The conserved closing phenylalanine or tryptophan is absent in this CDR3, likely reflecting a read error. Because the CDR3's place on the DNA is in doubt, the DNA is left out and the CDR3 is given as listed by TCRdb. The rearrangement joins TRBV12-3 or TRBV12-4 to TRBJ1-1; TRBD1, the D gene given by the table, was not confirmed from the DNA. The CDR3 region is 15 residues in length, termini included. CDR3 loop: CASSFTTGARAEVFL.

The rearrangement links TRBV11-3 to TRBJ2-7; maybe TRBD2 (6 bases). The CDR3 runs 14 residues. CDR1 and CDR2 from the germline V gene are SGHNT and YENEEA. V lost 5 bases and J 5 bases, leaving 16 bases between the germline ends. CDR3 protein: CASSLSVREHEQYF. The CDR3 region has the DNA TGTGCCAGCAGCCTAAGCGTTCGGGAGCACGAGCAGTACTTC.

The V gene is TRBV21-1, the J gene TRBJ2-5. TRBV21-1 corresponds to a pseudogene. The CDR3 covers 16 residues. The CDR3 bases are TGTGCCAGCAGCAAATTTGCGCGGATTCGTCACGAGACCCAGTACTTC. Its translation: CASSKFARIRHETQYF.

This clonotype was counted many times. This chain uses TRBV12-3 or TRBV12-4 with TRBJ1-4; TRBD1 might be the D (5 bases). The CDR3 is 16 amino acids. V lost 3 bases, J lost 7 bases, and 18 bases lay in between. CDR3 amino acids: CASSLGQGTPGEKLFF. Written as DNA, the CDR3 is TGTGCCAGCAGTTTGGGGCAGGGTACCCCAGGTGAAAAACTGTTTTTT.

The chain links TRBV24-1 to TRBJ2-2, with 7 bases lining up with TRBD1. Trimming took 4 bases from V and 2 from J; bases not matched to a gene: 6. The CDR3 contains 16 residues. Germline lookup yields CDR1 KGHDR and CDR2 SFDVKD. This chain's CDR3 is CATSDQGQENTGELFF. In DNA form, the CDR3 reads TGTGCCACCAGTGACCAAGGACAGGAAAACACCGGGGAGCTGTTTTTT.